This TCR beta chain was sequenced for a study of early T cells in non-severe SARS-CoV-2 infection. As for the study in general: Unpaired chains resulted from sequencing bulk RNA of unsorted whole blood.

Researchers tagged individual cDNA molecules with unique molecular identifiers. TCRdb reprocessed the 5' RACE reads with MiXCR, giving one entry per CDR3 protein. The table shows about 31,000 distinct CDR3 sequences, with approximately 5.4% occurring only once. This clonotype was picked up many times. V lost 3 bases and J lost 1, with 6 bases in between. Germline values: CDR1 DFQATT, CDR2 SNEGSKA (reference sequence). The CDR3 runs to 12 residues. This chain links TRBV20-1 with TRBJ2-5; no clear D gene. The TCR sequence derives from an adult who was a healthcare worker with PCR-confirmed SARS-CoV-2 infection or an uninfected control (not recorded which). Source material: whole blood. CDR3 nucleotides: TGCAGTGCTAGTCGGGCCCAAGAGACCCAGTACTTC. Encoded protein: CSASRAQETQYF.